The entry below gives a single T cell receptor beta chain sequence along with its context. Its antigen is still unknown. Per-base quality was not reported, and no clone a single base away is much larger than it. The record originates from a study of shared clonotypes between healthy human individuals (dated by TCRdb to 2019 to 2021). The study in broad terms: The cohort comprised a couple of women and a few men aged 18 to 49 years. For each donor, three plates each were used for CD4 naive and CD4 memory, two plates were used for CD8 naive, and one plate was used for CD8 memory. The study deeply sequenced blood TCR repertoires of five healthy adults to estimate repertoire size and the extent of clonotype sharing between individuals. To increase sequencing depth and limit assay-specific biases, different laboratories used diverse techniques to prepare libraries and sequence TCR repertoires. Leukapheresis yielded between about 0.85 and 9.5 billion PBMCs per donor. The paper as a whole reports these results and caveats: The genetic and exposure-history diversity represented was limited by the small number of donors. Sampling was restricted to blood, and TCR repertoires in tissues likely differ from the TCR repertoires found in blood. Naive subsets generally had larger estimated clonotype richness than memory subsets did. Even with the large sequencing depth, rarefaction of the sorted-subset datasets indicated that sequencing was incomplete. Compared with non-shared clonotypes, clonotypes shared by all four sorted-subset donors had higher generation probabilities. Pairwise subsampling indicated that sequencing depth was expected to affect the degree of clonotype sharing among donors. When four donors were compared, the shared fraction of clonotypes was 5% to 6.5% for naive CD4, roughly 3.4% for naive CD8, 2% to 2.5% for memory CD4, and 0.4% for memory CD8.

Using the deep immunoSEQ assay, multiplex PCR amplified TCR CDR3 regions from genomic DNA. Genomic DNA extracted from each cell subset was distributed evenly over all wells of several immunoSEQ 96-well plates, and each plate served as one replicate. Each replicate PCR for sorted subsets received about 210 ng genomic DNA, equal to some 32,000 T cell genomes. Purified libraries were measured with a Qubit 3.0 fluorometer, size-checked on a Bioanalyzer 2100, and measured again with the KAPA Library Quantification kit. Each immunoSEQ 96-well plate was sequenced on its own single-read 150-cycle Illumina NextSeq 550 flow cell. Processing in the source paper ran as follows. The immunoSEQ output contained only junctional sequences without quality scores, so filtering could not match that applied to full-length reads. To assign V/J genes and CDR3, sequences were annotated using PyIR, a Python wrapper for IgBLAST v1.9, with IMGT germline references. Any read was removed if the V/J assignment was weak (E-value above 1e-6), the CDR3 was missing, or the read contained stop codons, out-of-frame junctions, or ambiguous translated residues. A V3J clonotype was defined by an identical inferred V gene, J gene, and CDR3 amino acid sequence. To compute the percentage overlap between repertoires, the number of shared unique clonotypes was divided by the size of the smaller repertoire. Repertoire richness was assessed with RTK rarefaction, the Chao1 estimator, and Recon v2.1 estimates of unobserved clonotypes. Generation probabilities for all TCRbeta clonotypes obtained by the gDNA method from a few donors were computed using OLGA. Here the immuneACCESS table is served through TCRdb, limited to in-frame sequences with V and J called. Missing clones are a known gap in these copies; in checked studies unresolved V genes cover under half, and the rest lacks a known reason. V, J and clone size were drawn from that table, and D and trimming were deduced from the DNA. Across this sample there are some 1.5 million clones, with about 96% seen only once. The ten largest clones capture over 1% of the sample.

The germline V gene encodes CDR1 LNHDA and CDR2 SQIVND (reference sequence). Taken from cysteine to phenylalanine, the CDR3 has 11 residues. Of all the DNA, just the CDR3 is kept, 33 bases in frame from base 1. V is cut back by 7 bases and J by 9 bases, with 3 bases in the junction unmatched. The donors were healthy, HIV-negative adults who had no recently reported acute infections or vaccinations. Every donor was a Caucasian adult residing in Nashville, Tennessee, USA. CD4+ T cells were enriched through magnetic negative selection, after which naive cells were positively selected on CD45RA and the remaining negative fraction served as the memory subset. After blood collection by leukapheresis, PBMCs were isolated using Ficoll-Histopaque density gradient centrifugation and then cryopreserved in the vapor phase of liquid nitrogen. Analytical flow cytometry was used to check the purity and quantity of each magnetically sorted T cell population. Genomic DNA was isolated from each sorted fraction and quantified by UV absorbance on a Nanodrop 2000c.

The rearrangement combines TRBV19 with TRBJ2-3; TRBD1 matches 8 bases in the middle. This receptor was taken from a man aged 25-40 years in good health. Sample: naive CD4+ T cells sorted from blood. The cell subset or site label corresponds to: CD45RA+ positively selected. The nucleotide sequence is TGTGCCAGTAAGAGACAGGGGACGCAGTATTTT. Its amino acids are CASKRQGTQYF.